This TCR beta chain was recorded in a study of metastatic and nonmetastatic thyroid tumors. There were no patients who had received any treatment before thyroid surgery. Study-level points and caveats: Versus benign nodules, malignant thyroid tumors reportedly had significantly higher TCR beta diversity, in blood and tumor.

Germline loops: CDR1 MNHGY, CDR2 SVAAGI. The CDR3 has 15 amino acids. V was clipped by 4 bases and J by 9 bases; unmatched bases: 14. This clone was recorded a few times. Antigen unknown. Authors' methods: Built for papillary thyroid cancer, a distant-metastasis classifier drew on CDR3 differences across clinicopathological groups. Via MiXCR, TCRdb re-called the PCR reads. The V and J calls were not made by the authors but by TCRdb's processing. Among around 45,000 clones listed, 3% to 3.5% were seen once. This receptor was identified in a female donor with papillary thyroid cancer or a benign thyroid nodule (not recorded which). Some clones in this sample may be carry-over from other donors' samples. This chain joins TRBV6-9 and TRBJ2-7; 8 bases are a match to TRBD1. The sequenced material came from blood. For the CDR3, the DNA is TGTGCCAGCAGTTCTCCGGGACAGGCTACCATGGGGCAGTACTTC. Protein product: CASSSPGQATMGQYF.